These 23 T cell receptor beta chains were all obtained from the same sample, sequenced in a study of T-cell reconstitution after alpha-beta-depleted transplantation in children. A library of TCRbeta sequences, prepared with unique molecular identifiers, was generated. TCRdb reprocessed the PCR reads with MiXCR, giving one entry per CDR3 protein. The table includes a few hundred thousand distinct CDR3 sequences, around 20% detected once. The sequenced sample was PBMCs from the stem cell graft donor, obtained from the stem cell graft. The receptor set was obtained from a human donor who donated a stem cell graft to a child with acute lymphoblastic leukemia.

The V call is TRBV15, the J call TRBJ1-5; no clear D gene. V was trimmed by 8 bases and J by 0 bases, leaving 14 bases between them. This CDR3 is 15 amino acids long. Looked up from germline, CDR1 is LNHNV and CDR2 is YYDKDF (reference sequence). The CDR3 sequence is CATFAQEYSNQPQHF. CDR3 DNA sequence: TGTGCCACCTTCGCCCAGGAATATAGCAATCAGCCCCAGCATTTT.

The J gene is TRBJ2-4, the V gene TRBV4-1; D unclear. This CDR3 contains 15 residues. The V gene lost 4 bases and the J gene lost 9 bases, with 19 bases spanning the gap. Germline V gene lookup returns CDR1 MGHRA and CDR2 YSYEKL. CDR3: CASSPHPDLAPIQYF. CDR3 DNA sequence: TGCGCCAGCAGCCCCCACCCGGACCTTGCTCCCATTCAGTACTTC.

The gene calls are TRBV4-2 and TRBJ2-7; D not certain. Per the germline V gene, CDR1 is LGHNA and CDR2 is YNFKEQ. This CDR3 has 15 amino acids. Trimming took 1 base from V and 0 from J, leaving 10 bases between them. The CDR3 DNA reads TGTGCCAGCAGCCAAGCATCTAAGAGCTCCTACGAGCAGTACTTC. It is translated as CASSQASKSSYEQYF.

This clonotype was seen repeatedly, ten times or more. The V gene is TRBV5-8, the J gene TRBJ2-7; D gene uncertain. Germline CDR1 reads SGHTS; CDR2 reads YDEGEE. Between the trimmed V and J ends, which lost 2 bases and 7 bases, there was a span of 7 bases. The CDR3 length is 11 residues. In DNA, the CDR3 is TGTGCCAGCAGCTTTGCAAGTGAGCAGTACTTC. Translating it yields CASSFASEQYF.

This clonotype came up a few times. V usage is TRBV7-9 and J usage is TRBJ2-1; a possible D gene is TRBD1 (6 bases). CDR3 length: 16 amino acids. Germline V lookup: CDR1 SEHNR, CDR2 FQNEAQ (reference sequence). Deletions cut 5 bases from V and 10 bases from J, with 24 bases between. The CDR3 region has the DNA TGTGCCAGCAGCCTAAAGCAGAGGGGGTTAAGGGAAGAGCAGTTCTTC. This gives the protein CASSLKQRGLREEQFF.

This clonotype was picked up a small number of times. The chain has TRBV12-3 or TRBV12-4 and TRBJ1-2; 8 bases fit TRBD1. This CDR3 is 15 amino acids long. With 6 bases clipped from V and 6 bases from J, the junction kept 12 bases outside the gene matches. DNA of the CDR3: TGTGCCAGCAGCCTTTCGCAGGGGGCCGAGGATGGCTACACCTTC. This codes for CASSLSQGAEDGYTF.

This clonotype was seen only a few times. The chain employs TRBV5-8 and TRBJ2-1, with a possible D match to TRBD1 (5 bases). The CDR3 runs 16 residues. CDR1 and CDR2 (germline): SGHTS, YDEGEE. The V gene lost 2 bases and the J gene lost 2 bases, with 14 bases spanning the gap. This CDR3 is CASSFRGGLTYNEQFF. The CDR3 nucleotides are TGTGCCAGCAGCTTTAGGGGCGGCTTAACCTACAATGAGCAGTTCTTC.

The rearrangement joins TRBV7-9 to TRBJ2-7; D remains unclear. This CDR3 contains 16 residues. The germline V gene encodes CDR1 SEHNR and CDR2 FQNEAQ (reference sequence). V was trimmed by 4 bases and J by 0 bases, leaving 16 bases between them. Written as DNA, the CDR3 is TGTGCCAGCAGCTCCGTAGCAGGCGTCCTCTCCTACGAGCAGTACTTC. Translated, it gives CASSSVAGVLSYEQYF.

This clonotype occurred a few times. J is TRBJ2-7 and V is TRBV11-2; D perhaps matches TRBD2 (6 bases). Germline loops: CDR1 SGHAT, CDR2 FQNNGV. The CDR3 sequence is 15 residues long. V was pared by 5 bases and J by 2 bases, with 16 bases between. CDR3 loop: CASSGTQTVTYEQYF. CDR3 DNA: TGTGCCAGCAGCGGGACTCAGACGGTAACCTACGAGCAGTACTTC.

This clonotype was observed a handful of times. The CDR3 sequence is CAISGTSDRGSLKDEQYF. CDR3 in DNA: TGTGCCATCAGTGGGACTAGCGATCGAGGAAGTCTAAAAGACGAGCAGTACTTC. The chain joins TRBV10-3 to TRBJ2-7; 9 nucleotides align to TRBD2. V was clipped by 4 bases and J by 5 bases; unmatched bases: 18. The length of the CDR3 is 18 residues. The germline gives CDR1 ENHRY, CDR2 SYGVKD.

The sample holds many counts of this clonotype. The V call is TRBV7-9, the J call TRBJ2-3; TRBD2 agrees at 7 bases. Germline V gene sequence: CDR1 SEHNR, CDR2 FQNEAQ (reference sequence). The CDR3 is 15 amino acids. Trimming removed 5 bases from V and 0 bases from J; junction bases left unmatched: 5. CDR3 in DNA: TGTGCCAGCAGCATTAGCGGGCCAAGCACAGATACGCAGTATTTT. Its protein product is CASSISGPSTDTQYF.

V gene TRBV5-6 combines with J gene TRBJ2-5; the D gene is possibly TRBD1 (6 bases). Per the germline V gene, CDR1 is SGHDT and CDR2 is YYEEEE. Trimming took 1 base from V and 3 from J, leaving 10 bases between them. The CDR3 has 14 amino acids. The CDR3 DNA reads TGTGCCAGCAGCTTGCGGTGGACAGAAGAGACCCAGTACTTC. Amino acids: CASSLRWTEETQYF.

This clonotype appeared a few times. CDR3 sequence (DNA): TGTGCCAGCAGCTTGCTTCTACAGGGTACAACCGGGGAGCTGTTTTTT. Amino acid sequence: CASSLLLQGTTGELFF. The chain links TRBV5-5 to TRBJ2-2; tentative D call: TRBD1 (6 bases). Germline CDR1 SGHKS, CDR2 YYEKEE (reference sequence). Trimming took off 1 base at V and 5 bases at J, with 15 bases between the two ends. This CDR3 region has 16 residues. Looking up the rest from reference TRBV5-5 and TRBJ2-2 gives the full variable domain: DAGVTQSPTHLIKTRGQQVTLRCSPISGHKSVSWYQQVLGQGPQFIFQYYEKEERGRGNFPDRFSARQFPNYSSELNVNALLLGDSALYLCASSLLLQGTTGELFFGEGSRLTVL.

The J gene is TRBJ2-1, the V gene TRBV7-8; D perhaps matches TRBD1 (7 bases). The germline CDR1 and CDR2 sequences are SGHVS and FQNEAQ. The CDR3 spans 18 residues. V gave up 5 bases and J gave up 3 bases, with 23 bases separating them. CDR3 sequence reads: CASSAIQGTRGFYNEQFF. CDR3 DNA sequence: TGTGCCAGCAGCGCAATACAGGGGACTCGGGGATTCTACAATGAGCAGTTCTTC.

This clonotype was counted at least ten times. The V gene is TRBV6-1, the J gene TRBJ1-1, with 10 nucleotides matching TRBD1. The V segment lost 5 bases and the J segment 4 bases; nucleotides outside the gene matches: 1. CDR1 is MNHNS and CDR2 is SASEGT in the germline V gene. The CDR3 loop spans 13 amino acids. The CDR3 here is CASSRDRGTEAFF. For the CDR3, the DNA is TGTGCCAGCAGTCGGGACAGGGGCACTGAAGCTTTCTTT.

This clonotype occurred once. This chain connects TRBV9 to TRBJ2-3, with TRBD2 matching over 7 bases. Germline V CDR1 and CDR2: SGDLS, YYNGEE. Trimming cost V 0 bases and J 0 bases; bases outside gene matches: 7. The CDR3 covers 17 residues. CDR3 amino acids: CASSVASARESTDTQYF. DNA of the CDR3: TGTGCCAGCAGCGTAGCTTCGGCGCGGGAGAGCACAGATACGCAGTATTTT.

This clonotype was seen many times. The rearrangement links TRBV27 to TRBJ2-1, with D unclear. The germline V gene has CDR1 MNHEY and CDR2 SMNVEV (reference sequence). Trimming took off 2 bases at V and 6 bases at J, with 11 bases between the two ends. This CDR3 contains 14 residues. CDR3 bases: TGTGCCAGCAGTTTAAGGGCAGGCGGCAATGAGCAGTTCTTC. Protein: CASSLRAGGNEQFF.

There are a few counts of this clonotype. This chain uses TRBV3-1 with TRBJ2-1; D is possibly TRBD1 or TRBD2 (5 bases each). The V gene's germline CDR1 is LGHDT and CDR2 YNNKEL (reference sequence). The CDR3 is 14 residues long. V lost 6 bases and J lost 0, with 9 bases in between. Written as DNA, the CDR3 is TGTGCCAGCAGGGGACGTTACTCCTACAATGAGCAGTTCTTC. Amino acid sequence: CASRGRYSYNEQFF.

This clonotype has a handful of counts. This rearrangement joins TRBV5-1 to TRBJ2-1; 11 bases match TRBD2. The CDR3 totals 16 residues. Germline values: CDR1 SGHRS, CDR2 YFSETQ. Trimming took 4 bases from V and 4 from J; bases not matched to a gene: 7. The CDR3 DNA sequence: TGCGCCAGCAGCGTGGAACTAGCGGGAGCTTACAATGAGCAGTTCTTC. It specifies CASSVELAGAYNEQFF.

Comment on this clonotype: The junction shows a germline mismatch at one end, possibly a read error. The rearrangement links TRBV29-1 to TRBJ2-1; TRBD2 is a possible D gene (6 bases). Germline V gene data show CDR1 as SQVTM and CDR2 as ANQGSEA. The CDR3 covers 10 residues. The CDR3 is CSVELARYLF. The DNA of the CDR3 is TGCAGCGTTGAACTAGCGCGTTACCTCTTC.

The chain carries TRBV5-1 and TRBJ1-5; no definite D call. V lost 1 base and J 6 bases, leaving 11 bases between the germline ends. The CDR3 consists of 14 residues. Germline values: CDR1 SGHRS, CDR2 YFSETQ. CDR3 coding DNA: TGCGCCAGCAGCTTGAACGGTCGTGGTCAGCCCCAGCATTTT. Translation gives CASSLNGRGQPQHF.

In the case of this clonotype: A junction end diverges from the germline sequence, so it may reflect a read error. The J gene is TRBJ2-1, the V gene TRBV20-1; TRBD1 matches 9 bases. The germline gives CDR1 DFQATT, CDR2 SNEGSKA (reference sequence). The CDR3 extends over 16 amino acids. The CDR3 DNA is TGCTGTGCTAGCCCCGGGACAGGGTGGTTTTTAGATGAGCAGTTCTTC. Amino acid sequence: CCASPGTGWFLDEQFF.

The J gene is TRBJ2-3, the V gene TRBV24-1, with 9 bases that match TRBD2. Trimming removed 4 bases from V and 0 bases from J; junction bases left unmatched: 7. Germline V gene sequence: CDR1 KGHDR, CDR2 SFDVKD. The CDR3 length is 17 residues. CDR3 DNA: TGTGCCACCAGTGACCATGGACTAGCGAGAAGCACAGATACGCAGTATTTT. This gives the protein CATSDHGLARSTDTQYF.